The 14 T cell receptor beta chains in this list originate from one sample, sequenced in a study of beta chain features in type 1 diabetes. General study results and limits: Within each of all four CD4+ subsets, Type 1 diabetes patients had TCRB CDR3s that were moderately but significantly shorter.

For these TCRs, the target antigens are not known. Expressed TCRB transcripts were sequenced because the entire RNA isolate underwent reverse transcription. Generated by immunoSEQ multiplex PCR, the TCRdb table keeps only in-frame clones and is missing some. The top ten clones hold around 0.017% of a sample with approximately 250,000 clones, roughly a tenth of them seen once. The sequencing input was naive CD4+ T cells from blood. The origin of the receptors is a man aged 25-45 years with type 1 diabetes.

The sample holds a few counts of this clone. The gene calls are TRBV28 and TRBJ1-1; a possible D gene is TRBD1 (6 bases). V was cut by 5 bases and J by 7 bases, with 14 bases left in between. Germline-derived CDR1 and CDR2 are MDHEN and SYDVKM. The CDR3 contains 13 residues. CDR3 nucleotide sequence: TGTGCCAGCAGTCTGGGGGTACAGGGTGAAGCTTTCTTT. This sequence encodes CASSLGVQGEAFF.

This clone was seen more than once but under ten times. This sequence joins TRBV11-2 and TRBJ2-5; 12 nucleotides match TRBD2. The CDR3 is 16 amino acids. Losses at the gene ends were 6 bases for V and 5 bases for J; bases not matched to a gene: 10. Germline lookup yields CDR1 SGHAT and CDR2 FQNNGV. The chain's CDR3 is CASRKGGLAGYETQYF. The CDR3 nucleotides read TGTGCCAGCAGGAAAGGCGGACTAGCGGGGTACGAGACCCAGTACTTC.

This clone was observed a handful of times. The chain joins TRBV30 to TRBJ1-2; TRBD1 agrees at 7 bases. Trimming removed 4 bases from V and 1 base from J; junction bases left unmatched: 12. Looked up from germline, CDR1 is GTSNPN and CDR2 is SVGIG (reference sequence). The CDR3 contains 16 residues. Here the CDR3 reads CAWISGQVVNNYGYTF. CDR3 nucleotide sequence: TGTGCCTGGATCTCAGGACAGGTGGTCAATAACTATGGCTACACCTTC.

This clone was observed a few times. This chain links TRBV4-2 with TRBJ1-5; the D is unclear. V was shortened by 0 bases and J by 1 base, with 10 bases between the two germline ends. The CDR3 contains 16 residues. The germline CDR1 and CDR2 sequences are LGHNA and YNFKEQ. The CDR3 spells CASSQEGSRSNQPQHF. The CDR3 region has the DNA TGTGCCAGCAGCCAAGAGGGCAGTCGGAGCAATCAGCCCCAGCATTTT.

The chain links TRBV5-1 to TRBJ2-4; no clear D gene. The germline V gene encodes CDR1 SGHRS and CDR2 YFSETQ. The CDR3 is 14 amino acids. Trimming took off 0 bases at V and 8 bases at J, with 12 bases between the two ends. CDR3 sequence: CASSLGSPWDIQYF. In nucleotides, the CDR3 is TGCGCCAGCAGCTTGGGTAGCCCCTGGGACATTCAGTACTTC.

The chain recombines TRBV19 with TRBJ2-3, with TRBD2 matching 10 bases. The V and J ends lost 7 bases and 8 bases, in that order; junction bases with no gene match: 15. The CDR3 runs 16 residues. Germline V gene data show CDR1 as LNHDA and CDR2 as SQIVND (reference sequence). CDR3 sequence (DNA): TGTGCCAGTACCCCGCGGGGTAGCGGGGGGTGGCGTACGCAGTATTTT. Translation gives CASTPRGSGGWRTQYF.

The V call is TRBV7-2, the J call TRBJ2-1; D unresolved. V shed 1 base and J shed 5 bases, with 3 bases lying between them. Germline CDR1 and CDR2: SGHTA and FQGNSA. The CDR3 totals 12 residues. The CDR3 region has the DNA TGTGCCAGCAGCTTAGTCAACAATGAGCAGTTCTTC. It is translated as CASSLVNNEQFF.

This clone was counted a few times. V and J are TRBV25-1 and TRBJ1-4, with 7 bases fitting TRBD1. Germline assignment: CDR1 MGHDK and CDR2 SYGVNS. The CDR3 is made up of 14 amino acids. J gave up 3 bases and V 3 bases, and 1 base lay outside the gene matches. This CDR3 is CASSEGQSNEKLFF. CDR3 DNA sequence: TGTGCCAGCAGTGAGGGACAGTCTAATGAAAAACTGTTTTTT.

The chain recombines TRBV4-1 with TRBJ1-4; D is uncertain. CDR3 length equals 14 residues. V dropped 8 bases and J dropped 2 bases, with 12 bases sitting between them. CDR1 is MGHRA, CDR2 YSYEKL, per germline. CDR3 nucleotides: TGCGCCAGCCGTCGATGGGAGACTAATGAAAAACTGTTTTTT. Translated: CASRRWETNEKLFF.

The chain employs TRBV28 and TRBJ1-1, with 7 bases fitting TRBD1. V was clipped by 8 bases and J by 4 bases; unmatched bases: 10. The germline V gene encodes CDR1 MDHEN and CDR2 SYDVKM. The CDR3 consists of 14 residues. The CDR3 coding sequence is TGTGCCAGCGGGCCCGGGCAGGGGGGCACTGAAGCTTTCTTT. Amino acids: CASGPGQGGTEAFF.

The sample holds a few counts of this clone. The chain uses TRBV9 and TRBJ2-6; D is unresolved. Looked up from germline, CDR1 is SGDLS and CDR2 is YYNGEE. This CDR3 spans 19 amino acids. V lost 3 bases, J lost 0 bases, and 19 bases lay in between. In nucleotides, the CDR3 is TGTGCCAGCAGCGGCGAGGCCCTCGAAGCCTTCTCTGGGGCCAACGTCCTGACTTTC. Its translation: CASSGEALEAFSGANVLTF.

This sequence joins TRBV9 and TRBJ2-2, with 9 positions matching TRBD1. The J segment lost 3 bases and the V segment lost 0 bases, leaving 3 bases of the junction unmatched. The germline gives CDR1 SGDLS, CDR2 YYNGEE. This CDR3 region has 16 residues. The CDR3 sequence: CASSVAGTGYTGELFF. CDR3 DNA sequence: TGTGCCAGCAGCGTAGCCGGGACAGGGTACACCGGGGAGCTGTTTTTT.

This clone has a handful of counts. The V and J genes are TRBV7-3 and TRBJ1-1; 8 positions match TRBD1. Germline assignment: CDR1 SGHTA and CDR2 FQGTGA. Germline trimming cut 5 bases from V and 4 bases from J; bases unmatched to any gene: 6. This CDR3 has 14 residues. CDR3 DNA sequence: TGTGCCAGCAGCACTCAGGGGGCCGGCACTGAAGCTTTCTTT. Translated, it gives CASSTQGAGTEAFF. Supplemented by reference TRBV7-3 and TRBJ1-1, the full variable domain reads GAGVSQTPSNKVTEKGKYVELRCDPISGHTALYWYRQSLGQGPEFLIYFQGTGAADDSGLPNDRFFAVRPEGSVSTLKIQRTERGDSAVYLCASSTQGAGTEAFFGQGTRLTVV.

V and J are TRBV10-3 and TRBJ1-5; tentatively, D is TRBD1 (6 bases). CDR3 size: 13 residues. Trimming pared 4 bases from V and 3 bases from J, leaving 7 bases between. Germline lookup yields CDR1 ENHRY and CDR2 SYGVKD. This chain's CDR3 is CAISAGDNQPQHF. CDR3 DNA sequence: TGTGCCATCAGTGCAGGGGACAATCAGCCCCAGCATTTT.